The 11 T cell receptor beta chains below all came from one sample that was sequenced in a study of OX40 agonist ivuxolimab in advanced cancers. The method was immunoSEQ multiplex PCR; TCRdb's version includes in-frame clones alone and lacks a portion of them. The profile covers approximately 80,000 clones, with roughly 88% appearing a single time and about 0.35% taken by the ten largest. Sample: CD4+ or CD8+ T cells sorted from blood, taken in a trial of the OX40 agonist ivuxolimab. Every receptor here comes from an adult with an advanced solid tumor such as melanoma, head and neck, liver or kidney cancer.

The chain employs TRBV18 and TRBJ1-3, with D possibly being TRBD1 (5 bases). The germline V gene encodes CDR1 KGHSH and CDR2 LQKENI. The CDR3 length is 16 residues. The V end was cut by 1 base, the J end by 0 bases, with 10 bases between. CDR3 residues: CASSPLGAGSGNTIYF. The DNA for the CDR3 is TGTGCCAGCTCACCACTCGGGGCCGGCTCTGGAAACACCATATATTTT.

This clone was seen a single time. J is TRBJ1-4 and V is TRBV6-9; tentative D call: TRBD1 (5 bases). This CDR3 has 19 residues. With 4 bases removed from V and 6 bases from J, the gap between germline ends came to 27 bases. CDR1 MNHGY and CDR2 SVAAGI come from the germline V gene. The CDR3 DNA sequence: TGTGCCAGCAGTTCCCCTCGGGGGGGGGTTCGTGGTAAGGATGAAAAACTGTTTTTT. This sequence encodes CASSSPRGGVRGKDEKLFF.

This clone was detected only once. CDR3 DNA: TGCACCGCGGGGACTAACAATGAGCAGTTCTTC. It translates to CTAGTNNEQFF. This chain joins TRBV20-1 and TRBJ2-1, with TRBD2 matching 7 bases. Germline V gene sequence: CDR1 DFQATT, CDR2 SNEGSKA (reference sequence). The CDR3 sequence is 11 residues long.

This chain connects TRBV29-1 to TRBJ2-3; 14 positions match TRBD2. This CDR3 comprises 14 residues. Trimming removed 7 bases from V and 5 bases from J; junction bases left unmatched: 5. Germline values: CDR1 SQVTM, CDR2 ANQGSEA. The CDR3 DNA is TGCAGCGCTGGACTAGCGGGGGGTCAAGATACGCAGTATTTT. It translates to CSAGLAGGQDTQYF.

The chain joins TRBV19 to TRBJ2-2; D might be TRBD2 (7 bases). From germline, CDR1 is LNHDA and CDR2 SQIVND (reference sequence). The CDR3 is 13 amino acids. Trimming removed 7 bases from V and 4 bases from J, with 10 bases in between. This chain's CDR3 is CASKRDTTGELFF. CDR3 sequence (DNA): TGTGCCAGTAAGCGGGACACCACCGGGGAGCTGTTTTTT.

The J gene is TRBJ1-3, the V gene TRBV5-1; no definite D call. The CDR3 covers 13 residues. The V gene lost 4 bases and the J gene lost 4 bases, with 9 bases spanning the gap. Germline CDR1 SGHRS, CDR2 YFSETQ. For the CDR3, the DNA is TGCGCCAGCAGCCCAAACTTCGGAAACACCATATATTTT. It codes for CASSPNFGNTIYF.

V is TRBV6-5 and J is TRBJ2-2; D ambiguous. This CDR3 contains 16 residues. From germline, CDR1 is MNHEY and CDR2 SVGAGI. Trimming pared 0 bases from V and 6 bases from J, leaving 14 bases between. This CDR3 reads CASSYSPPTAAGELFF. CDR3 coding DNA: TGTGCCAGCAGTTACTCTCCGCCTACTGCCGCCGGGGAGCTGTTTTTT.

This clone occurred once. The gene calls are TRBV6-5 and TRBJ2-5, with 7 bases matching TRBD2. CDR1 and CDR2 (germline): MNHEY, SVGAGI. The CDR3 is 14 residues long. The junction had 7 bases not matched to a gene; V was cut back by 7 bases and J by 2 bases. CDR3: CASNSVLAQETQYF. CDR3 nucleotides: TGTGCCAGCAACAGCGTACTAGCGCAAGAGACCCAGTACTTC.

V and J are TRBV5-1 and TRBJ1-5, with a weak D call TRBD1 (5 bases). This CDR3 spans 13 amino acids. Germline V lookup: CDR1 SGHRS, CDR2 YFSETQ. V was shortened by 4 bases and J by 4 bases, with 9 bases between the two germline ends. Written as DNA, the CDR3 is TGCGCCAGCAGCGGGGGACCGAATCAGCCCCAGCATTTT. Protein sequence: CASSGGPNQPQHF.

CDR3 region: CASSGDRGFNEQFF. The CDR3 DNA sequence: TGTGCCAGCAGTGGGGACAGGGGGTTCAATGAGCAGTTCTTC. V is TRBV6-1 and J is TRBJ2-1; TRBD1 matches at 11 bases. Per the germline V gene, CDR1 is MNHNS and CDR2 is SASEGT. V was pared by 4 bases and J by 6 bases, with 2 bases of the junction left unmatched. The CDR3 is 14 amino acids.

The rearrangement links TRBV6-5 to TRBJ1-3; D is uncertain. Germline V gene sequence: CDR1 MNHEY, CDR2 SVGAGI. The CDR3 has 14 residues. Trimming removed 2 bases at V and 0 bases at J, with 5 bases between. The CDR3 protein is CASSYDGSGNTIYF. DNA for the CDR3: TGTGCCAGCAGTTACGACGGCTCTGGAAACACCATATATTTT.